The 25 T cell receptor beta chains below come from one sample, sequenced in a study of T cells in Graves' hyperthyroidism and ophthalmopathy. Regions amplified from RNA transcripts were the TCR beta CDR3 regions. HTBI primers were the set used in a first-round RT-PCR of the TCR CDR3. One entry per CDR3 protein results from TCRdb running MiXCR on the multiplex PCR reads. Of around 240,000 distinct CDR3 sequences listed, more than 14% were seen once; the top ten hold 10% to 15%. Sequencing used blood. Receptor source: a woman in her thirties or forties with Graves' hyperthyroidism that later progressed to Graves' ophthalmopathy.

This clonotype was recorded at least ten times. The genes are TRBV4-1 and TRBJ1-1; maybe TRBD1 (6 bases). V was trimmed by 1 base and J by 6 bases, leaving 15 bases between them. The CDR3 is 15 amino acids. The germline V gene has CDR1 MGHRA and CDR2 YSYEKL. The CDR3 DNA follows: TGCGCCAGCAGCCAAGTTAACAGGGTAAACGCTGAAGCTTTCTTT. Amino acid sequence: CASSQVNRVNAEAFF.

About this clonotype itself: At one boundary the junction diverges from the germline segment, which might be a read error. V gene TRBV2 combines with J gene TRBJ2-2, with 9 nucleotides matching TRBD1. The germline gives CDR1 SNHLY, CDR2 FYNNEI. This CDR3 region has 15 residues. The CDR3 sequence is CDSRADRGAAGELFF. Here the CDR3 DNA reads TGTGACAGCAGAGCAGACAGGGGGGCCGCCGGGGAGCTGTTTTTT.

This clonotype occurred many times. The chain recombines TRBV12-3 or TRBV12-4 with TRBJ1-5; D is unresolved. The CDR3 loop spans 16 amino acids. Trimming took off 3 bases at V and 2 bases at J, with 14 bases between the two ends. The CDR3, as DNA: TGTGCCAGCAGTTTCGGCCACTCTGTGGGCAATCAGCCCCAGCATTTT. Translation gives CASSFGHSVGNQPQHF.

This clonotype showed up many times. The genes are TRBV20-1 and TRBJ1-1; D perhaps matches TRBD1 (6 bases). This CDR3 comprises 13 residues. V lost 3 bases and J lost 0, with 8 bases in between. CDR1 is DFQATT, CDR2 SNEGSKA, per germline (reference sequence). The CDR3: CSARDSMNTEAFF. As DNA, the CDR3 is TGCAGTGCTAGGGACAGTATGAACACTGAAGCTTTCTTT.

Notes on this clonotype: The junction departs from germline at one end; a sequencing error may be responsible. This rearrangement joins TRBV18 to TRBJ2-1; TRBD2 agrees at 11 bases. This CDR3 is built from 15 residues. Germline V lookup: CDR1 KGHSH, CDR2 LQKENI. CDR3 nucleotides: TGTGCCAGCACCAAGGGACTAGCGGACTACAATGAGCAGCTCTTC. Its protein is CASTKGLADYNEQLF. The whole variable domain, remainder taken from reference TRBV18 and TRBJ2-1, is NAGVMQNPRHLVRRRGQEARLRCSPMKGHSHVYWYRQLPEEGLKFMVYLQKENIIDESGMPKERFSAEFPKEGPSILRIQQVVRGDSAAYFCASTKGLADYNEQLFGPGTRLTVL.

This clonotype has ten or more counts. The chain uses TRBV25-1 and TRBJ2-2; 12 nucleotides line up with TRBD2. CDR1 MGHDK and CDR2 SYGVNS come from the germline V gene. This CDR3 contains 16 residues. V lost 5 bases, J lost 3 bases, and 4 bases stayed unmatched. CDR3 DNA sequence: TGTGCCAGCAGTTTAGGACTAGCGGGGCACACCGGGGAGCTGTTTTTT. The encoded protein is CASSLGLAGHTGELFF.

Only one count was recorded for this clonotype. The chain is built from TRBV27 and TRBJ2-1; D not certain. Looked up from germline, CDR1 is MNHEY and CDR2 is SMNVEV (reference sequence). Trimming shortened V by 1 base and J by 9 bases, and 7 bases separated the two germline ends. The CDR3 is made up of 12 amino acids. CDR3 coding DNA: TGTGCCAGCAGTTTATTAAACGGTGAGCAGTTCTTC. This encodes CASSLLNGEQFF.

This clonotype was seen only a few times. The chain carries TRBV20-1 and TRBJ2-7; 7 bases agree with TRBD1. Trimming removed 1 base from V and 6 bases from J; junction bases left unmatched: 12. Germline V gives CDR1 DFQATT, CDR2 SNEGSKA (reference sequence). The CDR3 has 15 residues. CDR3 protein: CSARVVTGPGSEQYF. Here the CDR3 DNA reads TGCAGTGCTAGAGTTGTGACAGGGCCAGGTAGCGAGCAGTACTTC.

The rearrangement links TRBV15 to TRBJ2-5; D gene uncertain. CDR3 length: 15 amino acids. V dropped 0 bases and J dropped 2 bases, with 10 bases sitting between them. CDR1 and CDR2 from the germline V gene are LNHNV and YYDKDF (reference sequence). DNA of the CDR3: TGTGCCACCAGCAGAGATCAAGCGCGGCAAGAGACCCAGTACTTC. It is translated as CATSRDQARQETQYF.

This clonotype occurred many times. The chain uses TRBV5-1 and TRBJ2-1, with TRBD2 matching 8 bases. The ends lost 2 bases at V and 8 bases at J; junction bases unmatched: 18. Germline values: CDR1 SGHRS, CDR2 YFSETQ. The CDR3 runs to 18 residues. The CDR3 loop reads CASSFNGQTGRAFYEQFF. As DNA, the CDR3 is TGCGCCAGCAGCTTCAACGGCCAGACCGGGAGGGCCTTTTATGAGCAGTTCTTC. Looking up the rest from reference TRBV5-1 and TRBJ2-1 gives the full variable domain: KAGVTQTPRYLIKTRGQQVTLSCSPISGHRSVSWYQQTPGQGLQFLFEYFSETQRNKGNFPGRFSGRQFSNSRSEMNVSTLELGDSALYLCASSFNGQTGRAFYEQFFGPGTRLTVL.

J is TRBJ2-1 and V is TRBV18, with D tentatively TRBD1 (5 bases). Germline assignment: CDR1 KGHSH and CDR2 LQKENI. This CDR3 is built from 15 residues. Trimming stripped 4 bases from V and 0 bases from J, with 10 bases between. The CDR3 loop is CASSLSDSSYNEQFF. CDR3 DNA sequence: TGTGCCAGCTCACTAAGTGACAGCTCCTACAATGAGCAGTTCTTC. The full variable domain, completed using reference TRBV18 and TRBJ2-1, is NAGVMQNPRHLVRRRGQEARLRCSPMKGHSHVYWYRQLPEEGLKFMVYLQKENIIDESGMPKERFSAEFPKEGPSILRIQQVVRGDSAAYFCASSLSDSSYNEQFFGPGTRLTVL.

This clonotype was observed at least ten times. The CDR3, as DNA: TGTGCCAGCAGTACCCCGGTTACTAGCTCCATTGGGGGTACCTACGAGCAGTACTTC. Protein: CASSTPVTSSIGGTYEQYF. J is TRBJ2-7 and V is TRBV6-2 or TRBV6-3; tentative D call: TRBD2 (6 bases). CDR3 length: 19 amino acids. The V gene lost 5 bases and the J gene lost 2 bases, with 28 bases spanning the gap. The germline gives CDR1 MNHEY, CDR2 SVGEGT.

As concerns this clonotype: This CDR3 fails to terminate in the conserved phenylalanine or tryptophan, so it likely reflects a read error. V usage is TRBV20-1 and J usage is TRBJ2-3; unclear D gene. V lost 3 bases and J 2 bases, leaving 12 bases between the germline ends. The CDR3 totals 14 residues. Germline V gene lookup returns CDR1 DFQATT and CDR2 SNEGSKA (reference sequence). CDR3 region: CSARENGFTDTQYS. Written as DNA, the CDR3 is TGCAGTGCTAGGGAAAATGGGTTCACAGATACGCAGTATTCT.

This clonotype was counted at least ten times. The V call is TRBV12-3 or TRBV12-4, the J call TRBJ2-1; TRBD2 is a possible D gene (6 bases). Between the trimmed V and J ends, which lost 1 base and 7 bases, there was a span of 11 bases. This CDR3 has 14 residues. CDR3 coding DNA: TGTGCCAGCAGTTTAGACGGCGGGGAAAATGAGCAGTTCTTC. This gives the protein CASSLDGGENEQFF.

The sample holds many counts of this clonotype. The chain is built from TRBV10-3 and TRBJ2-2; 10 bases align to TRBD2. The CDR3 spans 16 residues. Germline CDR1 is ENHRY and CDR2 is SYGVKD. V shed 3 bases, J shed 7 bases, and the junction held 8 bases outside the gene matches. The DNA of the CDR3 is TGTGCCATCAGTGAACGAAGCGGGAGGGCCATCGGGGAGCTGTTTTTT. It translates to CAISERSGRAIGELFF.

This clonotype was seen repeatedly, ten times or more. The chain combines TRBV7-2 with TRBJ2-7, with TRBD2 matching 9 bases. The CDR3 extends over 16 amino acids. The germline CDR1 and CDR2 sequences are SGHTA and FQGNSA. V dropped 0 bases and J dropped 3; count of bases not matched to a gene: 6. DNA of the CDR3: TGTGCCAGCAGCTTAGCGGCGGCTAGCGGGATCTACGAGCAGTACTTC. This codes for CASSLAAASGIYEQYF. Full variable domain (remainder filled in from reference TRBV7-2 and TRBJ2-7): GAGVSQSPSNKVTEKGKDVELRCDPISGHTALYWYRQSLGQGLEFLIYFQGNSAPDKSGLPSDRFSAERTGGSVSTLTIQRTQQEDSAVYLCASSLAAASGIYEQYFGPGTRLTVT.

This clonotype was seen a few times. V usage is TRBV6-1 and J usage is TRBJ1-5, with TRBD1 as a possible D gene (5 bases). V shed 5 bases and J shed 0 bases, with 11 bases lying between them. Germline lookup yields CDR1 MNHNS and CDR2 SASEGT. The CDR3 has 15 residues. The CDR3 DNA is TGTGCCAGCAGTCAGGGTAATCCTAGCAATCAGCCCCAGCATTTT. Encoded protein: CASSQGNPSNQPQHF.

This clonotype was detected many times. CDR3 loop: CASSYGLVAGYNEQFF. The CDR3 nucleotides read TGTGCCAGCAGTTACGGTTTAGTAGCGGGCTACAATGAGCAGTTCTTC. The rearrangement links TRBV6-2 or TRBV6-3 to TRBJ2-1, with 7 nucleotides matching TRBD2. CDR3 size: 16 residues. V was pared by 2 bases and J by 3 bases, with 7 bases of the junction left unmatched. The V gene's germline CDR1 is MNHEY and CDR2 SVGEGT.

This clonotype was seen many times. CDR3 region: CASSQAGTYYEQYF. The CDR3 DNA is TGTGCCAGCAGCCAAGCCGGGACTTACTACGAGCAGTACTTC. The chain is built from TRBV3-1 and TRBJ2-7, with D possibly matching TRBD2 (6 bases). The CDR3 is 14 residues long. Germline V lookup: CDR1 LGHDT, CDR2 YNNKEL (reference sequence). Trimming stripped 1 base from V and 3 bases from J, with 10 bases between.

This clonotype showed up many times. The chain couples TRBV3-1 to TRBJ2-2, with 13 positions matching TRBD2. The V gene end was trimmed by 4 bases and the J gene end by 7 bases; junction bases not matched to a gene: 6. The CDR3 covers 16 residues. CDR1 is LGHDT, CDR2 YNNKEL, per germline (reference sequence). The CDR3: CASSLTSGRRSGELFF. The CDR3 DNA is TGTGCCAGCAGCCTGACTAGCGGGAGGAGGAGCGGGGAGCTGTTTTTT. Using reference TRBV3-1 and TRBJ2-2 for the parts outside the CDR3, the full variable domain is DTAVSQTPKYLVTQMGNDKSIKCEQNLGHDTMYWYKQDSKKFLKIMFSYNNKELIINETVPNRFSPKSPDKAHLNLHINSLELGDSAVYFCASSLTSGRRSGELFFGEGSRLTVL.

This clonotype was detected ten times or more. The CDR3 DNA reads TGTGCCAGCGGTTGGGACAGATACAATGAGCAGTTCTTC. Translating it yields CASGWDRYNEQFF. The chain links TRBV27 to TRBJ2-1; 7 nucleotides agree with TRBD1. V shed 8 bases, J shed 4 bases, and the junction held 5 bases outside the gene matches. Germline assignment: CDR1 MNHEY and CDR2 SMNVEV (reference sequence). This CDR3 comprises 13 residues.

This clonotype was found many times. J is TRBJ2-3 and V is TRBV28, with D unclear. The CDR3 extends over 14 amino acids. Germline V gene sequence: CDR1 MDHEN, CDR2 SYDVKM. V was cut by 4 bases and J by 2 bases, with 10 bases left in between. The CDR3 sequence is CASSSSDLTDTQYF. In DNA, the CDR3 is TGTGCCAGCAGTTCCTCGGATCTCACAGATACGCAGTATTTT.

A few counts support this clonotype. CDR3 DNA sequence: TGCAGTGCTAGTAAGACTGGGGCCTACGAGCAGTACTTC. This codes for CSASKTGAYEQYF. The chain links TRBV20-1 to TRBJ2-7; no firm D call. The CDR3 has 13 amino acids. CDR1 and CDR2 (germline): DFQATT, SNEGSKA (reference sequence). The V and J ends lost 3 bases and 2 bases respectively, with 11 bases between them.

This sequence joins TRBV6-2 or TRBV6-3 and TRBJ1-1, with a possible D match to TRBD1 (5 bases). The CDR3 runs 12 residues. Germline V gene sequence: CDR1 MNHEY, CDR2 SVGEGT. Deletions cut 1 base from V and 11 bases from J, with 11 bases between. This chain's CDR3 is CASSYLGAVAFF. The CDR3 bases are TGTGCCAGCAGTTACTTAGGGGCCGTGGCTTTCTTT.

This clonotype was recorded at least ten times. The CDR3, as DNA: TGTGCCACCAGCGCGTCCGGAGGTTCACCCCTCCACTTT. Protein product: CATSASGGSPLHF. The gene calls are TRBV15 and TRBJ1-6, with no clear D. CDR3 length: 13 residues. Deletions cut 5 bases from V and 9 bases from J, with 11 bases between. The germline gives CDR1 LNHNV, CDR2 YYDKDF (reference sequence).